This passage covers 2 T cell receptor beta chains from one sample sequenced in a study of regulatory T cells in long-lasting Graves disease (dated by TCRdb to the early 2020s). This sample's time point label indicates: newly diagnosed GD, antithyroid drugs for less than 3 months. For both TCR sequencing and RNA sequencing, RNA was extracted from PBMCs using TRIzol. Receptor amplification or capture employed multiplex PCR. Sequenced on an Illumina HiSeq 4000. CDR3 regions were amplified by Arm-PCR with iRepertoire HTBI primers to construct TCR beta libraries. Clones were called with MiXCR by TCRdb after fastp trimmed the public reads at Q25, and only in-frame beta chains were retained. Records with the same CDR3 protein are collapsed into one entry carrying the most frequent genes and DNA. The sample table contains hundreds of thousands of distinct CDR3 sequences; only one count was recorded for 15% to 20% of them. Roughly 25% of the sample belongs to the ten largest clones.

The sample also formed part of further work on T cells in Graves' hyperthyroidism and ophthalmopathy.

The sample was peripheral blood mononuclear cells (PBMCs), taken at new diagnosis, from a patient treated with antithyroid drugs. All receptors derive from a woman aged 35-60 years with Graves disease. Donor details come from another sample of the same person, matched by shared clones.

This clonotype was detected many times. The chain is built from TRBV7-9 and TRBJ2-1, with TRBD2 matching over 8 bases. The CDR3 sequence is 15 residues long. Germline-derived CDR1 and CDR2 are SEHNR and FQNEAQ (reference sequence). Germline trimming cut 3 bases from V and 4 bases from J; bases unmatched to any gene: 5. The CDR3 protein is CASSLRGASYNEQFF. The CDR3 DNA sequence: TGTGCCAGCAGCTTGCGGGGGGCTAGTTACAATGAGCAGTTCTTC.

In this sample, this clonotype turned up many times. The chain joins TRBV28 to TRBJ2-7; TRBD1 aligns across 7 bases. Per the germline V gene, CDR1 is MDHEN and CDR2 is SYDVKM. This CDR3 comprises 15 residues. The V segment lost 6 bases and the J segment 12 bases; nucleotides outside the gene matches: 20. The CDR3 spells CASSPTTGVGAGGYF. For the CDR3, the DNA is TGTGCCAGCAGCCCGACTACAGGGGTTGGAGCCGGCGGGTACTTC.